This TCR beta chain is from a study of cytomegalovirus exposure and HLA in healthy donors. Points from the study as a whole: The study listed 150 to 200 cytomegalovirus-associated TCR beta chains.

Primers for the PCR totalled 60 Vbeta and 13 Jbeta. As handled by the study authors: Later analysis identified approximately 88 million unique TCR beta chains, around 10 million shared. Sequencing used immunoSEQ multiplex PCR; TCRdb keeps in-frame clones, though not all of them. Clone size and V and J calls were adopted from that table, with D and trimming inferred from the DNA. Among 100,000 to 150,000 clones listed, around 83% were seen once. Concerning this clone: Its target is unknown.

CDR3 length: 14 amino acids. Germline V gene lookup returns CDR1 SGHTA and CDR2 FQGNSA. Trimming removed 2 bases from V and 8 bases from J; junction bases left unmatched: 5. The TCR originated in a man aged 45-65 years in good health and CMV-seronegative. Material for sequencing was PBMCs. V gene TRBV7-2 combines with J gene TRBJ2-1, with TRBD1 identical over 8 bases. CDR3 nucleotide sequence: TGTGCCAGCAGCTTATCCCAGGGGGCCGATGAGCAGTTCTTC. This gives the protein CASSLSQGADEQFF.